The rows below give T cell receptor beta chains drawn from one sample of a study of naive and memory T cell subsets. TCRdb re-called the UMI-ligation and nested PCR reads through MiXCR, storing one row per CDR3 protein. The repertoire holds about 99,000 distinct CDR3 sequences, with more than 12% as singletons. Sequenced: naive CD8+ T cells from blood. These TCRs come from a human donor in good health. CDR3s leave out the opening cysteine and the closing phenylalanine or tryptophan. Each record gives: clone size, V gene, CDR3 protein. The size entry is marked missing in some rows and otherwise reads once, few, many or a size class.

clone size: NA; V gene: TRBV12-3/TRBV12-4; CDR3 protein: ASSLDLGLAGNEQY
clone size: NA; V gene: TRBV9; CDR3 protein: ASSAGADSYEQY
clone size: NA; V gene: TRBV25-1; CDR3 protein: ASSEFASNYGYT
clone size: many; V gene: TRBV12-3/TRBV12-4; CDR3 protein: ASRDSSKTEAF
clone size: NA; V gene: TRBV2; CDR3 protein: ATSTDGVSYNEQF
clone size: NA; V gene: TRBV6-5; CDR3 protein: ASSPISGGPNTEAF
clone size: NA; V gene: TRBV12-3/TRBV12-4; CDR3 protein: ATSVGTDTQY
clone size: NA; V gene: TRBV11-2; CDR3 protein: ASSLGTNSPLH
clone size: many; V gene: TRBV21-1; CDR3 protein: DFARGAAQILYGYT
clone size: many; V gene: TRBV6-5; CDR3 protein: ASSTNNEQF
clone size: few; V gene: TRBV9; CDR3 protein: ASSTGAYNEQF
clone size: NA; V gene: TRBV5-1; CDR3 protein: ASSSGTSFLVDTQY
clone size: many; V gene: TRBV15; CDR3 protein: ATSSPRDRGPPFTEAF
clone size: NA; V gene: TRBV12-3/TRBV12-4; CDR3 protein: ASSPPTPQGRSYGYT
clone size: many; V gene: TRBV5-6; CDR3 protein: ASSLAETQY
clone size: NA; V gene: TRBV6-2/TRBV6-3; CDR3 protein: ASSYSSSNYGYT
clone size: many; V gene: TRBV4-2; CDR3 protein: ASSLRLAGSSYNEQF
clone size: NA; V gene: TRBV19; CDR3 protein: ASSPGGGEETQY
clone size: NA; V gene: TRBV5-1; CDR3 protein: ASSLDSSYSGANVLT
clone size: few; V gene: TRBV6-2/TRBV6-3; CDR3 protein: ASSYSTETS
clone size: NA; V gene: TRBV7-9; CDR3 protein: ASSLEVGQGNTEAF
clone size: few; V gene: TRBV30; CDR3 protein: AWSTGTSSSTDTQY
clone size: few; V gene: TRBV6-2/TRBV6-3; CDR3 protein: ASSYSNGYT
clone size: few; V gene: TRBV2; CDR3 protein: ASGGQNQETQY
clone size: many; V gene: TRBV5-1; CDR3 protein: AMTRDRGEAEYEQY
clone size: many; V gene: TRBV29-1; CDR3 protein: SVRTAIPYEQY
clone size: once; V gene: TRBV20-1; CDR3 protein: SARDQYDTDTQY
clone size: few; V gene: TRBV28; CDR3 protein: ASSLSGYLSGANVLT
clone size: many; V gene: TRBV24-1; CDR3 protein: ATSDFYGYT
clone size: NA; V gene: TRBV7-8; CDR3 protein: ASSLSPLYPEAF
clone size: few; V gene: TRBV6-1; CDR3 protein: ASGPGGSQPQH
clone size: NA; V gene: TRBV15; CDR3 protein: ATSRGTATGTQY
clone size: few; V gene: TRBV24-1; CDR3 protein: ATSSGGEQY
clone size: NA; V gene: TRBV2; CDR3 protein: ASSERGDGYGYT
clone size: many; V gene: TRBV12-3/TRBV12-4; CDR3 protein: ASNPGGSSYEQY
clone size: few; V gene: TRBV6-2/TRBV6-3; CDR3 protein: ASRVGQFTEAF
clone size: few; V gene: TRBV21-1; CDR3 protein: ASSSERDRVTYNEQF